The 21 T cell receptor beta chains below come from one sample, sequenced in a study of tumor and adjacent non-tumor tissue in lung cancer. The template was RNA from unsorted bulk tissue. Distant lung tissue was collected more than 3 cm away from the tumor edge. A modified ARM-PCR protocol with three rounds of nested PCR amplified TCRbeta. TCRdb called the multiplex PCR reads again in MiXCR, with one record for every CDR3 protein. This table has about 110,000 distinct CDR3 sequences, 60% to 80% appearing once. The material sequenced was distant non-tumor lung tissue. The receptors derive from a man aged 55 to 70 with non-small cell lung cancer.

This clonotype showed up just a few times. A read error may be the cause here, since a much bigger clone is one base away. The CDR3 loop is CASSYPRPGEPFF. The CDR3 nucleotides are TGTGCCAGCAGTTACCCCAGGCCCGGGGAGCCGTTTTTT. The rearrangement links TRBV6-2 or TRBV6-3 to TRBJ2-2, with D possibly being TRBD2 (5 bases). Germline CDR1 reads MNHEY; CDR2 reads SVGEGT. This CDR3 region has 13 residues.

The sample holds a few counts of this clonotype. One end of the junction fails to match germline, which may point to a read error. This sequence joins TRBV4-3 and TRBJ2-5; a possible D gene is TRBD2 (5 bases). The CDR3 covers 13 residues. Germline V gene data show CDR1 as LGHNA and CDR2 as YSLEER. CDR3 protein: CTSSQGLQETQYF. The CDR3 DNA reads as TGCACCAGCAGCCAAGGACTCCAAGAGACCCAGTACTTC.

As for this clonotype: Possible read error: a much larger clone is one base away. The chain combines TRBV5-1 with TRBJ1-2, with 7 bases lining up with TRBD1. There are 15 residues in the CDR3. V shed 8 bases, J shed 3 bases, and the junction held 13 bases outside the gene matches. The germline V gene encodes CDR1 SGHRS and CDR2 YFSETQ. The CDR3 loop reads CARSPTGVDYYGYTF. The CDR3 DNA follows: TGCGCCAGAAGCCCAACAGGGGTAGATTACTATGGCTACACCTTC.

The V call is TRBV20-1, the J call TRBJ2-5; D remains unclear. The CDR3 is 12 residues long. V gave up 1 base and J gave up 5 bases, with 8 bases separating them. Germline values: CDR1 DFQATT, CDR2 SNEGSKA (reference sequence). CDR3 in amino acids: CSARVRVETQYF. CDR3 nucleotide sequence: TGCAGTGCTAGAGTTAGGGTGGAGACCCAGTACTTC.

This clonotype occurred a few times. CDR3 protein: CATSRDQRSTDTQYF. CDR3 in DNA: TGTGCCACCAGCAGAGATCAACGGAGCACAGATACGCAGTATTTT. This rearrangement joins TRBV15 to TRBJ2-3; no firm D call. V lost 0 bases, J lost 0 bases, and 7 bases lay in between. The CDR3 is made up of 15 amino acids. Looked up from germline, CDR1 is LNHNV and CDR2 is YYDKDF (reference sequence).

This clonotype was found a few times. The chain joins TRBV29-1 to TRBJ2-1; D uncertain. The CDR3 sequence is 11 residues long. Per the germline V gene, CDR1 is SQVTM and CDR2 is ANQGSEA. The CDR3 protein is CSVLFGERTFF. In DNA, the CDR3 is TGCAGTGTTTTATTTGGTGAGAGAACGTTCTTC.

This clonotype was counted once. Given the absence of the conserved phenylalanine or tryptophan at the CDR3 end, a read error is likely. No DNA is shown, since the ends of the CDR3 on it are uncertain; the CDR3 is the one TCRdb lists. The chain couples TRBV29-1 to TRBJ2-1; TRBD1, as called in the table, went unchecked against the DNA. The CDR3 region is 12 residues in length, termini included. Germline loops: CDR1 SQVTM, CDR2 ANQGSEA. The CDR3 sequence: CSVVRGTSEQFL.

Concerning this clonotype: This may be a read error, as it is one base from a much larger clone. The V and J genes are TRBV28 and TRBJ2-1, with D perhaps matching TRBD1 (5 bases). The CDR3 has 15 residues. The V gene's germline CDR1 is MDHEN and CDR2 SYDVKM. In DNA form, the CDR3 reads TGTGTCAGCAGTTTTGATGGATCAGGGTACAATGAGCAGTTCTTC. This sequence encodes CVSSFDGSGYNEQFF.

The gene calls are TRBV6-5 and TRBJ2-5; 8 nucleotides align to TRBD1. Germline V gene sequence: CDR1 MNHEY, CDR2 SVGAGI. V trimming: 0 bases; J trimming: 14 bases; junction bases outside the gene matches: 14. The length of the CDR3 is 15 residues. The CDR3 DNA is TGTGCCAGCAGTTACTCTGGGACAGGCCAAGAGACCCGATACTTC. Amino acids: CASSYSGTGQETRYF.

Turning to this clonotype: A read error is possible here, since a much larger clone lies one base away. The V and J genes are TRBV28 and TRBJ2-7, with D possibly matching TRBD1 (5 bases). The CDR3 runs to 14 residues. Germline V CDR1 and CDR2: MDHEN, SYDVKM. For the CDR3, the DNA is TGTGCCAGCAGTTTAGGGGCAGGATACTACGAGCACTACTTC. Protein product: CASSLGAGYYEHYF.

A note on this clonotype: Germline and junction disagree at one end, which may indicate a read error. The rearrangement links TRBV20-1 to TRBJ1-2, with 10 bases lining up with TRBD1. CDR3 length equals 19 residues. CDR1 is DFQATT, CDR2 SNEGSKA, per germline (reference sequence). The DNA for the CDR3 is TGCATTGCTAGAGAACTACCGGGACAGGGGACATTGGTCCGATATGGCTACACCTTC. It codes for CIARELPGQGTLVRYGYTF.

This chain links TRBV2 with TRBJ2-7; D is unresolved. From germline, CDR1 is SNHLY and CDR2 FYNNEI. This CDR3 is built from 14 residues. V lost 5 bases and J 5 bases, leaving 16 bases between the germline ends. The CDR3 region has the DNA TGTGCCAGCAGTCGATCCGGCATGGCTGACGAGCAGTACTTC. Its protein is CASSRSGMADEQYF.

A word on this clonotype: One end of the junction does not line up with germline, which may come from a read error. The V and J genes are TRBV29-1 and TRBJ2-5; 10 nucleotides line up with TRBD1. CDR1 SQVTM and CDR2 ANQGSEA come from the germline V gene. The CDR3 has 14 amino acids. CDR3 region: CIVDGGQGSETQYF. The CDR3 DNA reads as TGCATCGTTGACGGGGGACAGGGGTCGGAGACCCAGTACTTC.

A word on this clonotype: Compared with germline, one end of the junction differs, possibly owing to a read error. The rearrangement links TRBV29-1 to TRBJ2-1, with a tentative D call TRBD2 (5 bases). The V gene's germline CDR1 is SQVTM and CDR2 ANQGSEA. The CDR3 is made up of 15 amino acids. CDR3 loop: CSVEGALDSYNEQYF. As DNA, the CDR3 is TGCAGCGTTGAAGGGGCACTGGACTCCTACAATGAGCAGTACTTT.

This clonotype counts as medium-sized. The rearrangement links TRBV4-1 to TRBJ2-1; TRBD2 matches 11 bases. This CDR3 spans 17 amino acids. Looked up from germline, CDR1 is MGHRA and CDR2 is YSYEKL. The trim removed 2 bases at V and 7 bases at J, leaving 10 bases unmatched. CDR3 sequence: CASSQNSLAGGLNEQFF. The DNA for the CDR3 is TGCGCCAGCAGCCAAAATTCGCTAGCGGGGGGCCTAAATGAGCAGTTCTTC.

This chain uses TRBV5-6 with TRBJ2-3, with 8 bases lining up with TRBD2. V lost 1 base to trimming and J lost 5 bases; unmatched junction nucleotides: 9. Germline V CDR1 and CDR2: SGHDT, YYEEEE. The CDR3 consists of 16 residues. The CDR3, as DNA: TGTGCCAGCAGCTTGACGTTTAGCGGGAACATAGATACGCAGTATTTT. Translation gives CASSLTFSGNIDTQYF.

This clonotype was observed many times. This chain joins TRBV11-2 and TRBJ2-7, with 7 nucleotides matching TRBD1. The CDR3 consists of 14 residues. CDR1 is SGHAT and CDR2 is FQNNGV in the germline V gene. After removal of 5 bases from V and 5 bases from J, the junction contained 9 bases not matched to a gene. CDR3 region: CASSITGVGDEQYF. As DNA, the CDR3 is TGTGCCAGCAGCATAACAGGGGTGGGAGACGAGCAGTACTTC.

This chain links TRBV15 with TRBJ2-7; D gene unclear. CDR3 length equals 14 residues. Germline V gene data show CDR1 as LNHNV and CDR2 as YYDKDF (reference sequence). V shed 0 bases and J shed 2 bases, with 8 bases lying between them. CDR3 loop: CATSREPNAYEQYF. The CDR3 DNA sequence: TGTGCCACCAGCAGAGAACCCAATGCCTACGAGCAGTACTTC. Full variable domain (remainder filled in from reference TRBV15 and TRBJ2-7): DAMVIQNPRYQVTQFGKPVTLSCSQTLNHNVMYWYQQKSSQAPKLLFHYYDKDFNNEADTPDNFQSRRPNTSFCFLDIRSPGLGDTAMYLCATSREPNAYEQYFGPGTRLTVT.

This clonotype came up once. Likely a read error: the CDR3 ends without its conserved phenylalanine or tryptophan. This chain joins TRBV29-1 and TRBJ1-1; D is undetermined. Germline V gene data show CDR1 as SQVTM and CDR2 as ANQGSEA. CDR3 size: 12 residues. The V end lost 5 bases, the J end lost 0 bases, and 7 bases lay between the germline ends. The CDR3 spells CSVREVNTEAFI. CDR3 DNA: TGCAGCGTTCGAGAGGTGAACACTGAAGCTTTCATT.

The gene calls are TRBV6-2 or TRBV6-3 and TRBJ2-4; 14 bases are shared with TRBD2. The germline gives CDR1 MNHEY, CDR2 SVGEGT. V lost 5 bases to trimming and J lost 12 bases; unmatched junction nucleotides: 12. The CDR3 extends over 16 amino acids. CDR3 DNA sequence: TGTGCCAGCAGTCCGGGACTAGCGGGAGCTACATACACTCAGTACTTC. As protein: CASSPGLAGATYTQYF.

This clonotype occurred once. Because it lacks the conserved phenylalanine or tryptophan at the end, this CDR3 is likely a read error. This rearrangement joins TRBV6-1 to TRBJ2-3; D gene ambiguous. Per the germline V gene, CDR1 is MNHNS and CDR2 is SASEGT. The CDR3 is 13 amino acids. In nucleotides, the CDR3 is TGTGTCAGCAGTGAAGGAACGGGAGATACGCAGTATTAT. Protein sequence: CVSSEGTGDTQYY.